Below are 17 T cell receptor beta chains sequenced from a single sample in a study of identical twins. Via MiXCR, TCRdb re-called the 5' RACE reads, giving one row per CDR3 protein. Of 1.5 million to 2 million distinct CDR3 sequences in the sample, less than 35% were seen once. The material sequenced was cord blood. The receptors shown here come from a newborn girl in good health.

The genes are TRBV11-2 and TRBJ2-5; TRBD2 matches 13 bases. The J call may be faulty, since TRBJ2-7 better matches the DNA end. Germline V gene sequence: CDR1 SGHAT, CDR2 FQNNGV. This CDR3 region has 18 residues. CDR3 bases: TGTGCCAGCAGCCACTGGCGGACTAGCGGGAGAGTTACAGGCGAGCAGTACTTC. Amino acid sequence: CASSHWRTSGRVTGEQYF.

This chain connects TRBV7-2 to TRBJ2-4; maybe TRBD2 (6 bases). The CDR3 loop spans 16 amino acids. The V and J ends lost 3 bases and 1 base respectively, with 13 bases between them. From germline, CDR1 is SGHTA and CDR2 FQGNSA. The CDR3 reads CASSLGGIGAKNIQYF. The CDR3, as DNA: TGTGCCAGCAGCTTGGGCGGGATAGGGGCCAAAAACATTCAGTACTTC.

This clonotype was detected a few times. The chain combines TRBV7-6 with TRBJ2-1, with 12 bases aligning to TRBD2. The V gene end was trimmed by 5 bases and the J gene end by 4 bases; junction bases not matched to a gene: 6. The CDR3 length is 16 residues. Germline lookup yields CDR1 SGHVS and CDR2 FNYEAQ. The CDR3 DNA reads as TGTGCCAGCAGCCCAACTAGCGGGGGGTATTACAATGAGCAGTTCTTC. The encoded protein is CASSPTSGGYYNEQFF.

This clonotype was picked up many times. The genes are TRBV20-1 and TRBJ2-7; possibly TRBD1 for D (6 bases). The V gene lost 2 bases and the J gene lost 0 bases, with 8 bases spanning the gap. CDR1 and CDR2 from the germline V gene are DFQATT and SNEGSKA (reference sequence). CDR3 length: 13 amino acids. CDR3 sequence reads: CSARSGHSYEQYF. DNA for the CDR3: TGCAGTGCTAGATCGGGACACTCCTACGAGCAGTACTTC.

This clonotype was counted a few times. The J gene is TRBJ2-7, the V gene TRBV6-5, with 8 positions matching TRBD2. Looked up from germline, CDR1 is MNHEY and CDR2 is SVGAGI. V dropped 3 bases and J dropped 7; count of bases not matched to a gene: 23. CDR3 length: 19 amino acids. This chain's CDR3 is CASSYRPSGPIKLYNEQYF. DNA of the CDR3: TGTGCCAGCAGTTATAGGCCTAGCGGGCCGATAAAGCTCTACAATGAGCAGTACTTC.

This clonotype turned up a few times. This rearrangement joins TRBV27 to TRBJ2-7; 11 positions agree with TRBD2. CDR1 is MNHEY, CDR2 SMNVEV, per germline (reference sequence). J lost 7 bases, V lost 3 bases, and 14 bases had no gene match. This CDR3 has 17 amino acids. CDR3: CASSFGPGLAAYNEQYF. The CDR3 bases are TGTGCCAGCAGTTTCGGTCCGGGACTAGCGGCCTACAATGAGCAGTACTTC.

The chain employs TRBV5-1 and TRBJ2-4, with TRBD2 matching 10 bases. V lost 0 bases and J lost 13; bases outside the gene matches: 16. There are 17 residues in the CDR3. CDR1 and CDR2 from the germline V gene are SGHRS and YFSETQ. The DNA of the CDR3 is TGCGCCAGCAGCTTGGACAGGGGACTAGCGAGCTACAATGAGCAGTACTTC. It specifies CASSLDRGLASYNEQYF. The whole variable domain, filled in from reference TRBV5-1 and TRBJ2-4, reads KAGVTQTPRYLIKTRGQQVTLSCSPISGHRSVSWYQQTPGQGLQFLFEYFSETQRNKGNFPGRFSGRQFSNSRSEMNVSTLELGDSALYLCASSLDRGLASYNEQYFGAGTRLSVL.

This clonotype was counted many times. The V call is TRBV12-3 or TRBV12-4, the J call TRBJ1-1; D call uncertain. This CDR3 has 15 amino acids. V lost 3 bases, J lost 0 bases, and 11 bases lay in between. The CDR3 DNA reads TGTGCCAGCAGTTTTGGGCAGGAGCTGAACACTGAAGCTTTCTTT. Protein product: CASSFGQELNTEAFF.

There are many counts of this clonotype. The gene calls are TRBV20-1 and TRBJ2-3, with TRBD2 matching 13 bases. V trimming: 3 bases; J trimming: 1 base; junction bases outside the gene matches: 7. Per the germline V gene, CDR1 is DFQATT and CDR2 is SNEGSKA (reference sequence). The CDR3 contains 17 residues. The CDR3 nucleotides are TGCAGTGCTAGGGACCGAGGACTAGCGGGGGGCACAGATACGCAGTATTTT. Its protein product is CSARDRGLAGGTDTQYF.

The chain carries TRBV5-1 and TRBJ2-7; 10 nucleotides match TRBD2. The CDR3 loop spans 16 amino acids. Germline V gene lookup returns CDR1 SGHRS and CDR2 YFSETQ. Unmatched junction bases numbered 9, after V lost 4 bases and J lost 2 bases. CDR3: CASSRQGTSVAYEQYF. In nucleotides, the CDR3 is TGCGCCAGCAGCAGACAAGGGACTAGCGTGGCCTACGAGCAGTACTTC.

There are a few counts of this clonotype. The chain recombines TRBV10-2 with TRBJ1-5, with 7 bases aligning to TRBD1. This CDR3 spans 14 amino acids. J gave up 3 bases and V 7 bases, and 6 bases lay outside the gene matches. The germline CDR1 and CDR2 sequences are WSHSY and SAAADI. The CDR3 DNA sequence: TGCGCCAGCACCCCCAGGGGGTACAATCAGCCCCAGCATTTT. Its protein is CASTPRGYNQPQHF.

The V gene is TRBV5-1, the J gene TRBJ2-3; D may be TRBD1 (6 bases). The germline gives CDR1 SGHRS, CDR2 YFSETQ. The CDR3 is 13 amino acids. V lost 3 bases, J lost 2 bases, and 7 bases lay in between. CDR3 loop: CASSWDITDTQYF. For the CDR3, the DNA is TGCGCCAGCAGCTGGGACATCACAGATACGCAGTATTTT.

In its sample, this clonotype was seen a few times. The V and J genes are TRBV7-9 and TRBJ2-3, with D perhaps TRBD1 or TRBD2 (5 bases each). The germline CDR1 and CDR2 sequences are SEHNR and FQNEAQ (reference sequence). V gave up 1 base and J gave up 5 bases, with 16 bases separating them. CDR3 length: 16 amino acids. CDR3 region: CASSLGTRDLGDTQYF. In DNA, the CDR3 is TGTGCCAGCAGCTTAGGTACTAGGGACCTGGGAGATACGCAGTATTTT.

The gene calls are TRBV7-9 and TRBJ2-1; TRBD2 matches at 8 bases. Germline values: CDR1 SEHNR, CDR2 FQNEAQ (reference sequence). The CDR3 sequence is 16 residues long. V lost 5 bases, J lost 1 base, and 7 bases stayed unmatched. CDR3: CASSPHSGVSYNEQFF. Here the CDR3 DNA reads TGTGCCAGCAGCCCTCATAGCGGGGTATCCTACAATGAGCAGTTCTTC.

As to this clonotype: A much larger clone is a single base away; this may be a read error. The chain carries TRBV5-1 and TRBJ2-7; 13 positions agree with TRBD2. Germline-derived CDR1 and CDR2 are SGHRS and YFSETQ. The CDR3 is 16 residues long. The ends lost 1 base at V and 7 bases at J; junction bases unmatched: 8. The CDR3 DNA reads as TGCGCCAGCAGCTTGACGGGGACTAGCGGGGAAGATGAGCAGTACTTC. Encoded protein: CASSLTGTSGEDEQYF.

This clonotype showed up just a few times. The rearrangement uses TRBV20-1 and TRBJ2-1; a weak D match, TRBD1 (6 bases). Trimming shortened V by 5 bases and J by 9 bases, and 20 bases separated the two germline ends. CDR1 DFQATT and CDR2 SNEGSKA come from the germline V gene (reference sequence). CDR3 length: 14 amino acids. CDR3 protein: CSARGLGLGGEQFF. CDR3 nucleotides: TGCAGTGCTCGAGGCTTAGGGCTAGGGGGTGAGCAGTTCTTC.

This clonotype was observed many times. The chain recombines TRBV20-1 with TRBJ2-1; 8 nucleotides match TRBD1. V lost 7 bases to trimming and J lost 4 bases; unmatched junction nucleotides: 15. The CDR3 covers 16 residues. Germline V gene lookup returns CDR1 DFQATT and CDR2 SNEGSKA (reference sequence). CDR3 sequence reads: CSGTGRPAGKYNEQFF. The CDR3 region has the DNA TGCAGTGGGACAGGGCGCCCCGCTGGAAAATACAATGAGCAGTTCTTC.